Shown below are 18 T cell receptor beta chains from a single sample sequenced in a study of cytomegalovirus exposure and HLA in healthy donors. The repertoire was sequenced with immunoSEQ multiplex PCR; TCRdb's copy has only in-frame clones and lacks some. This table holds roughly 300,000 clones, about nine tenths found once. Sample: PBMCs. These receptor sequences come from a woman aged 30 to 39 in good health and CMV-seropositive.

This chain links TRBV18 with TRBJ2-3; tentatively, D is TRBD1 or TRBD2 (5 bases each). Germline V gene sequence: CDR1 KGHSH, CDR2 LQKENI. Trimming pared 3 bases from V and 2 bases from J, leaving 15 bases between. The CDR3 is 16 residues long. The CDR3 DNA follows: TGTGCCAGCTCACCGAGGGTTGGCAGGGACACAGATACGCAGTATTTT. Translation: CASSPRVGRDTDTQYF.

The chain employs TRBV19 and TRBJ1-5; 11 nucleotides line up with TRBD1. CDR1 is LNHDA, CDR2 SQIVND, per germline (reference sequence). Trimming removed 5 bases from V and 6 bases from J; junction bases left unmatched: 15. This CDR3 comprises 18 residues. The CDR3 coding sequence is TGTGCCAGTAGTGGGGGGACAGGGGGAAGTCGGTATCGTCAGCCCCAGCATTTT. This sequence encodes CASSGGTGGSRYRQPQHF. Full variable domain (remainder filled in from reference TRBV19 and TRBJ1-5): DGGITQSPKYLFRKEGQNVTLSCEQNLNHDAMYWYRQDPGQGLRLIYYSQIVNDFQKGDIAEGYSVSREKKESFPLTVTSAQKNPTAFYLCASSGGTGGSRYRQPQHFGDGTRLSIL.

Concerning this clone: The DNA is omitted, as the CDR3 cannot be located on it reliably, and the CDR3 follows TCRdb's listing. V and J are TRBV27 and TRBJ1-5. Germline V gene data show CDR1 as MNHEY and CDR2 as SMNVEV (reference sequence). 16 amino acids form the CDR3, both terminal residues included. The CDR3: CASSSSGLNPNQPQHF.

This clone was picked up one time. The chain joins TRBV27 to TRBJ2-1, with 8 bases matching TRBD1. The CDR3 is made up of 16 amino acids. Losses at the gene ends were 3 bases for V and 6 bases for J; bases not matched to a gene: 10. The germline gives CDR1 MNHEY, CDR2 SMNVEV (reference sequence). In nucleotides, the CDR3 is TGTGCCAGCAGTTTTCAGACAGGGGAAATCTCCAATGAGCAGTTCTTC. This codes for CASSFQTGEISNEQFF.

This sequence joins TRBV15 and TRBJ2-7, with TRBD1 identical over 10 bases. The CDR3 is 17 amino acids. With V trimmed by 2 bases and J by 0 bases, 7 bases remained unmatched. The germline V gene encodes CDR1 LNHNV and CDR2 YYDKDF (reference sequence). CDR3 sequence (DNA): TGTGCCACCAGCAGAATTACCGGGACAGGGGACTCCTACGAGCAGTACTTC. Translating gives CATSRITGTGDSYEQYF.

This chain links TRBV10-3 with TRBJ2-5; D tentatively reads TRBD1 or TRBD2 (5 bases each). CDR1 is ENHRY, CDR2 SYGVKD, per germline. This CDR3 has 15 amino acids. The V end lost 0 bases, the J end lost 5 bases, and 13 bases lay between the germline ends. CDR3 DNA: TGTGCCATCAGTGAGTCGATTGGGGACCGGGAGACCCAGTACTTC. It specifies CAISESIGDRETQYF.

The chain joins TRBV28 to TRBJ2-6, with unresolved D. The CDR3 runs 15 residues. Germline V gene data show CDR1 as MDHEN and CDR2 as SYDVKM. V dropped 10 bases and J dropped 0 bases, with 13 bases sitting between them. CDR3 sequence: CATRQEFSGANVLTF. In nucleotides, the CDR3 is TGTGCCACCAGACAAGAGTTCTCTGGGGCCAACGTCCTGACTTTC.

J is TRBJ1-1 and V is TRBV5-1; tentatively, D is TRBD1 (5 bases). There are 14 residues in the CDR3. The ends were cut back, 0 bases at V and 5 bases at J, with 11 bases in the middle. Germline V gene sequence: CDR1 SGHRS, CDR2 YFSETQ. In nucleotides, the CDR3 is TGCGCCAGCAGCTTGGCCGGGGGAAAGACTGAAGCTTTCTTT. Its translation: CASSLAGGKTEAFF.

The J gene is TRBJ2-7, the V gene TRBV7-2, with 8 bases lining up with TRBD1. The V and J ends lost 5 bases and 0 bases, in that order; junction bases with no gene match: 9. The V gene's germline CDR1 is SGHTA and CDR2 FQGNSA. The CDR3 loop spans 16 amino acids. CDR3 in DNA: TGTGCCAGCAGCACCCGGACAGGGCAATACTCCTACGAGCAGTACTTC. Amino acid sequence: CASSTRTGQYSYEQYF.

V and J are TRBV2 and TRBJ2-7; 9 bases agree with TRBD1. V lost 4 bases, J lost 6 bases, and 4 bases stayed unmatched. In germline, CDR1 is SNHLY, CDR2 FYNNEI. The CDR3 has 13 residues. In DNA, the CDR3 is TGTGCCAGCAGTGGGACAGGGGTATCCGAGCAGTACTTC. The encoded protein is CASSGTGVSEQYF.

V is TRBV28 and J is TRBJ1-2; D may be TRBD1 (5 bases). Germline-derived CDR1 and CDR2 are MDHEN and SYDVKM. The CDR3 extends over 11 amino acids. Trimming removed 8 bases at V and 7 bases at J, with 11 bases between. The CDR3 DNA is TGTGCCAGCGGGGCAGAAACTGGCTACACCTTC. This encodes CASGAETGYTF.

This chain connects TRBV28 to TRBJ2-7; 9 positions match TRBD2. The CDR3 extends over 15 amino acids. Germline CDR1 reads MDHEN; CDR2 reads SYDVKM. The V and J ends lost 4 bases and 2 bases, in that order; junction bases with no gene match: 6. In DNA, the CDR3 is TGTGCCAGCAGTTCGGGGCGGGGGGGCACCTACGAGCAGTACTTC. Its translation: CASSSGRGGTYEQYF.

V usage is TRBV4-2 and J usage is TRBJ2-7, with D possibly TRBD2 on 6 matching bases. The V gene's germline CDR1 is LGHNA and CDR2 YNFKEQ. V shed 4 bases and J shed 1 base, with 11 bases lying between them. The CDR3 spans 14 residues. The CDR3 spells CASSPDGGSYEQYF. Here the CDR3 DNA reads TGTGCCAGCAGCCCGGACGGGGGATCCTACGAGCAGTACTTC.

The V call is TRBV7-8, the J call TRBJ2-7; 9 nucleotides align to TRBD2. The ends lost 5 bases at V and 7 bases at J; junction bases unmatched: 9. The germline gives CDR1 SGHVS, CDR2 FQNEAQ. This CDR3 region has 14 residues. The CDR3 spells CASSVVAGVEEQYF. CDR3 sequence (DNA): TGTGCCAGCAGCGTGGTAGCGGGAGTAGAGGAGCAGTACTTC.

The V gene is TRBV13, the J gene TRBJ2-7, with D uncertain. V was clipped by 2 bases and J by 0 bases, with 8 bases between them. Germline loops: CDR1 PRHDT, CDR2 FYEKMQ (reference sequence). This CDR3 has 14 amino acids. CDR3 loop: CASSLRSSSYEQYF. The DNA for the CDR3 is TGTGCCAGCAGCTTACGCTCTAGCTCCTACGAGCAGTACTTC.

The rearrangement joins TRBV19 to TRBJ2-1, with D unresolved. Germline assignment: CDR1 LNHDA and CDR2 SQIVND (reference sequence). The CDR3 has 12 residues. Trimming took off 4 bases at V and 10 bases at J, with 11 bases between the two ends. As DNA, the CDR3 is TGTGCCAGTAGTAGCTCGAGTAGAGAGCAGTTCTTC. Translating gives CASSSSSREQFF.

V and J are TRBV5-1 and TRBJ2-1; the match to TRBD2 covers 8 bases. CDR1 is SGHRS and CDR2 is YFSETQ in the germline V gene. This CDR3 spans 15 amino acids. Trimming removed 4 bases from V and 6 bases from J; junction bases left unmatched: 9. CDR3 DNA: TGCGCCAGCAGCGGGGCTGGACTAGCCTCCAATGAGCAGTTCTTC. Amino acids: CASSGAGLASNEQFF.

The CDR3 spells CASSHPTGGSYEQYF. DNA of the CDR3: TGTGCCAGCAGTCACCCAACAGGGGGCTCCTACGAGCAGTACTTC. V gene TRBV6-6 combines with J gene TRBJ2-7, with 8 nucleotides matching TRBD1. Per the germline V gene, CDR1 is MNHNY and CDR2 is SVGAGI (reference sequence). The CDR3 runs to 15 residues. With 5 bases clipped from V and 0 bases from J, the junction kept 6 bases outside the gene matches.